This passage covers 30 T cell receptor beta chains from one sample sequenced in a study of blood T cell repertoires in COVID-19. Libraries were prepared by immunoSEQ multiplex PCR; TCRdb keeps only in-frame clonotypes and omits some of them. The table has approximately 150,000 clones, approximately 83% seen once; the top ten hold roughly 5%. Sequenced input: PBMCs or T cells enriched from blood (not recorded which). These receptors were collected from a man aged 65-85 years who had been exposed to COVID-19.

The V gene is TRBV18, the J gene TRBJ1-3, with TRBD1 matching 8 bases. CDR3 size: 16 residues. The J segment lost 1 base and the V segment lost 0 bases, leaving 2 bases of the junction unmatched. The germline V gene has CDR1 KGHSH and CDR2 LQKENI. The CDR3 reads CASSPPGTGSGNTIYF. Here the CDR3 DNA reads TGTGCCAGCTCACCACCGGGGACAGGATCTGGAAACACCATATATTTT. Complete variable domain (other parts from reference TRBV18 and TRBJ1-3): NAGVMQNPRHLVRRRGQEARLRCSPMKGHSHVYWYRQLPEEGLKFMVYLQKENIIDESGMPKERFSAEFPKEGPSILRIQQVVRGDSAAYFCASSPPGTGSGNTIYFGEGSWLTVV.

V is TRBV6-1 and J is TRBJ2-3; maybe TRBD1 (5 bases). V lost 0 bases to trimming and J lost 0 bases, with 13 bases between them. Per germline, CDR1 MNHNS and CDR2 SASEGT. The CDR3 spans 17 residues. As DNA, the CDR3 is TGTGCCAGCAGTGAAGCGGTGAGACAGACTAGCACAGATACGCAGTATTTT. It specifies CASSEAVRQTSTDTQYF.

This clone was observed a single time. This sequence joins TRBV14 and TRBJ2-7; TRBD1 is a possible D gene (6 bases). The germline V gene encodes CDR1 SGHDN and CDR2 FVKESK. V was pared by 1 base and J by 3 bases, with 19 bases between. This CDR3 spans 17 amino acids. CDR3 amino acids: CASSQGQQGAAYYEQYF. CDR3 in DNA: TGTGCCAGCAGCCAAGGTCAACAGGGCGCCGCGTACTACGAGCAGTACTTC.

This chain joins TRBV29-1 and TRBJ1-1; tentative D call: TRBD1 (5 bases). Germline lookup yields CDR1 SQVTM and CDR2 ANQGSEA. The CDR3 consists of 12 residues. Trimming shortened V by 6 bases and J by 5 bases, and 13 bases separated the two germline ends. In DNA form, the CDR3 reads TGCAGCGTCGCTCGGGGGGGAACTGAAGCTTTCTTT. This encodes CSVARGGTEAFF. Based on the CDR3 plus reference TRBV29-1 and TRBJ1-1, the full variable domain is SAVISQKPSRDICQRGTSLTIQCQVDSQVTMMFWYRQQPGQSLTLIATANQGSEATYESGFVIDKFPISRPNLTFSTLTVSNMSPEDSSIYLCSVARGGTEAFFGQGTRLTVV.

This clone was recorded only once. The chain employs TRBV28 and TRBJ2-3; D may be TRBD1 (6 bases). Looked up from germline, CDR1 is MDHEN and CDR2 is SYDVKM. V was pared by 6 bases and J by 2 bases, with 15 bases between. The CDR3 is made up of 15 amino acids. The CDR3 region has the DNA TGTGCCAGCAGCCGGGACATTAGCCTCACAGATACGCAGTATTTT. Its translation: CASSRDISLTDTQYF.

The rearrangement joins TRBV6-5 to TRBJ1-4; the match to TRBD1 covers 9 bases. The CDR3 is 14 residues long. The V gene end was trimmed by 6 bases and the J gene end by 7 bases; junction bases not matched to a gene: 6. The V gene's germline CDR1 is MNHEY and CDR2 SVGAGI. The CDR3 loop reads CASRATGGSEKLFF. CDR3 DNA sequence: TGTGCCAGCAGGGCGACAGGGGGAAGTGAAAAACTGTTTTTT.

This clone was observed at least ten times. V is TRBV7-9 and J is TRBJ1-5; D gene unclear. The CDR3 is made up of 13 amino acids. Germline CDR1 SEHNR, CDR2 FQNEAQ (reference sequence). Trimming stripped 3 bases from V and 2 bases from J, with 5 bases between. CDR3: CASSLARNQPQHF. The CDR3 nucleotides read TGTGCCAGCAGCTTGGCTCGCAATCAGCCCCAGCATTTT.

This sequence joins TRBV2 and TRBJ1-1; 7 positions agree with TRBD1. V was pared by 7 bases and J by 2 bases, with 7 bases of the junction left unmatched. Germline CDR1 reads SNHLY; CDR2 reads FYNNEI. This CDR3 has 14 amino acids. The CDR3: CASTSTGKNTEAFF. CDR3 nucleotides: TGTGCCAGCACCTCGACAGGGAAAAACACTGAAGCTTTCTTT.

The V and J genes are TRBV3-1 (or the pseudogene TRBV3-2) and TRBJ1-1; TRBD1 is a possible D gene (5 bases). Germline CDR1 is LGHDT and CDR2 is YNNKEL (reference sequence). The CDR3 consists of 14 residues. Trimming pared 1 base from V and 5 bases from J, leaving 11 bases between. The CDR3 loop reads CASSQVGGVTEAFF. The CDR3 bases are TGTGCCAGCAGCCAAGTGGGGGGGGTTACTGAAGCTTTCTTT.

CDR3 sequence: CSVDRGLAGNEQFF. In DNA, the CDR3 is TGCAGCGTTGACCGGGGACTAGCGGGGAATGAGCAGTTCTTC. The chain combines TRBV29-1 with TRBJ2-1; 13 nucleotides line up with TRBD2. Trimming cost V 3 bases and J 7 bases; bases outside gene matches: 3. Germline CDR1 reads SQVTM; CDR2 reads ANQGSEA. There are 14 residues in the CDR3.

This chain joins TRBV9 and TRBJ2-2; 9 bases fit TRBD2. The germline V gene has CDR1 SGDLS and CDR2 YYNGEE. The CDR3 loop spans 16 amino acids. The V gene end was trimmed by 0 bases and the J gene end by 4 bases; junction bases not matched to a gene: 4. As DNA, the CDR3 is TGTGCCAGCAGCGTAGTGCGGACTAGCGCCACCGGGGAGCTGTTTTTT. Translation gives CASSVVRTSATGELFF. Looking up the rest from reference TRBV9 and TRBJ2-2 gives the full variable domain: DSGVTQTPKHLITATGQRVTLRCSPRSGDLSVYWYQQSLDQGLQFLIQYYNGEERAKGNILERFSAQQFPDLHSELNLSSLELGDSALYFCASSVVRTSATGELFFGEGSRLTVL.

The V call is TRBV9, the J call TRBJ2-1, with D possibly TRBD2 on 6 matching bases. Germline V gives CDR1 SGDLS, CDR2 YYNGEE. The CDR3 loop spans 13 amino acids. Trimming took off 5 bases at V and 4 bases at J, with 10 bases between the two ends. The CDR3 sequence is CASSETSYNEQFF. CDR3 coding DNA: TGTGCCAGCAGTGAGACTAGTTACAATGAGCAGTTCTTC.

The chain combines TRBV7-9 with TRBJ1-1; tentatively, D is TRBD1 (6 bases). The CDR3 consists of 15 residues. The germline gives CDR1 SEHNR, CDR2 FQNEAQ (reference sequence). Trimming pared 5 bases from V and 0 bases from J, leaving 13 bases between. This CDR3 reads CASSPQGLVNTEAFF. The DNA for the CDR3 is TGTGCCAGCAGCCCGCAGGGGTTAGTGAACACTGAAGCTTTCTTT.

V usage is TRBV28 and J usage is TRBJ2-7; 9 bases align to TRBD1. This CDR3 is built from 18 residues. Unmatched junction bases numbered 18, after V lost 6 bases and J lost 3 bases. Germline CDR1 is MDHEN and CDR2 is SYDVKM. DNA for the CDR3: TGTGCCAGCAGGACGACAGGGGGAGGGTCCCCTTACCTCTACGAGCAGTACTTC. This translates into CASRTTGGGSPYLYEQYF.

The gene calls are TRBV7-7 and TRBJ2-7; 7 bases fit TRBD1. CDR3 length: 13 residues. With V trimmed by 6 bases and J by 2 bases, 4 bases remained unmatched. Germline CDR1 and CDR2: SSHAT and FNYEAQ (reference sequence). The CDR3, as DNA: TGTGCCAGCAGTTACGACAGGGCCTACGAGCAGTACTTC. It translates to CASSYDRAYEQYF.

The chain is built from TRBV21-1 and TRBJ1-6; TRBD1, as called in the table, went unchecked against the DNA. TRBV21-1 is labeled a pseudogene. This CDR3 has 16 residues. The CDR3 sequence is CASSIGQNSYNSPLHF. CDR3 in DNA: TGTGCCAGCAGCATTGGACAAAACTCCTATAATTCACCCCTCCACTTT.

The DNA for the CDR3 is TGTGCCAGCAGCTCCATAATGGGACTATACTCCTACGAGCAGTACTTC. Translating it yields CASSSIMGLYSYEQYF. V gene TRBV11-2 combines with J gene TRBJ2-7; 7 nucleotides align to TRBD2. The J segment lost 0 bases and the V segment lost 4 bases, leaving 9 bases of the junction unmatched. This CDR3 contains 16 residues. The germline CDR1 and CDR2 sequences are SGHAT and FQNNGV. Together with reference TRBV11-2 and TRBJ2-7, the CDR3 gives the full variable domain: EAGVAQSPRYKIIEKRQSVAFWCNPISGHATLYWYQQILGQGPKLLIQFQNNGVVDDSQLPKDRFSAERLKGVDSTLKIQPAKLEDSAVYLCASSSIMGLYSYEQYFGPGTRLTVT.

The chain has TRBV7-2 and TRBJ1-1, with D unclear. CDR3 length: 13 amino acids. Germline V gene lookup returns CDR1 SGHTA and CDR2 FQGNSA. Trimming took 3 bases from V and 2 from J, leaving 7 bases between them. CDR3 residues: CASSFRVNTEAFF. In DNA, the CDR3 is TGTGCCAGCAGCTTCCGGGTCAACACTGAAGCTTTCTTT.

The genes are TRBV6-5 and TRBJ1-6; the D gene is possibly TRBD1 (6 bases). Germline CDR1 reads MNHEY; CDR2 reads SVGAGI. The CDR3 runs to 14 residues. Deletions cut 4 bases from V and 7 bases from J, with 11 bases between. The CDR3 loop is CASSFGGGNSPLHF. CDR3 DNA: TGTGCCAGCAGTTTTGGGGGCGGGAATTCACCCCTCCACTTT.

This chain joins TRBV7-9 and TRBJ1-1; perhaps TRBD1 as D (5 bases). This CDR3 is built from 11 residues. Germline V lookup: CDR1 SEHNR, CDR2 FQNEAQ (reference sequence). With 3 bases removed from V and 11 bases from J, the gap between germline ends came to 10 bases. The CDR3 sequence: CASSFRGYAFF. CDR3 sequence (DNA): TGTGCCAGCAGCTTTAGGGGTTACGCTTTCTTT. Combining the CDR3 with reference TRBV7-9 and TRBJ1-1 gives the whole variable domain DTGVSQNPRHKITKRGQNVTFRCDPISEHNRLYWYRQTLGQGPEFLTYFQNEAQLEKSRLLSDRFSAERPKGSFSTLEIQRTEQGDSAMYLCASSFRGYAFFGQGTRLTVV.

CDR3 amino acids: CASSPPDRRRQPQHF. The CDR3 nucleotides are TGTGCCAGCAGTCCCCCGGACAGGCGGCGTCAGCCCCAGCATTTT. The V gene is TRBV27, the J gene TRBJ1-5; 7 bases map to TRBD1. The V gene end was trimmed by 5 bases and the J gene end by 6 bases; junction bases not matched to a gene: 10. CDR1 MNHEY and CDR2 SMNVEV come from the germline V gene (reference sequence). This CDR3 contains 15 residues.

This clone was detected ten times or more. This sequence joins TRBV15 and TRBJ2-7; possibly TRBD2 for D (5 bases). There are 15 residues in the CDR3. Germline lookup yields CDR1 LNHNV and CDR2 YYDKDF (reference sequence). V was cut by 0 bases and J by 6 bases, with 15 bases left in between. The CDR3 region has the DNA TGTGCCACCAGCAGAGATCCGGGGAATTCGGCCGAGCAGTACTTC. Amino acid sequence: CATSRDPGNSAEQYF.

The J gene is TRBJ2-2, the V gene TRBV3-1 (or the pseudogene TRBV3-2); TRBD1 matches at 9 bases. This CDR3 spans 18 amino acids. J lost 5 bases, V lost 4 bases, and 14 bases had no gene match. Germline CDR1 and CDR2: LGHDT and YNNKEL (reference sequence). As DNA, the CDR3 is TGTGCCAGCAGCCCGGGACAGGGAAGGCGGGAGAAAACCGGGGAGCTGTTTTTT. Residues: CASSPGQGRREKTGELFF.

The chain couples TRBV5-5 to TRBJ2-5; TRBD2 is a possible D gene (5 bases). V was shortened by 2 bases and J by 5 bases, with 10 bases between the two germline ends. Per the germline V gene, CDR1 is SGHKS and CDR2 is YYEKEE (reference sequence). This CDR3 contains 13 residues. The DNA of the CDR3 is TGTGCCAGCAGCTTAAGTTCGGGGGAGACCCAGTACTTC. It specifies CASSLSSGETQYF.

In this sample, this clone turned up once. In DNA form, the CDR3 reads TGTGCCATCAACACAGGTCGTGACACTGAAGCTTTCTTT. It codes for CAINTGRDTEAFF. The chain recombines TRBV10-3 with TRBJ1-1; the D gene is possibly TRBD1 (5 bases). The CDR3 runs 13 residues. Between the trimmed V and J ends, which lost 7 bases and 3 bases, there was a span of 12 bases. CDR1 is ENHRY, CDR2 SYGVKD, per germline.

This sequence joins TRBV19 and TRBJ1-5; 9 bases line up with TRBD1. Germline CDR1 is LNHDA and CDR2 is SQIVND (reference sequence). The CDR3 covers 15 residues. The V gene end was trimmed by 6 bases and the J gene end by 2 bases; junction bases not matched to a gene: 5. This chain's CDR3 is CASRPTGGRNQPQHF. Here the CDR3 DNA reads TGTGCCAGTAGGCCAACAGGGGGCCGCAATCAGCCCCAGCATTTT.

This chain connects TRBV5-4 to TRBJ2-7, with D maybe TRBD2 (6 bases). Per the germline V gene, CDR1 is SGHNT and CDR2 is YYREEE (reference sequence). The CDR3 is made up of 16 amino acids. Trimming left V 5 bases short and J 3 bases short, with 21 bases between. The DNA of the CDR3 is TGTGCCAGCAGTCAAAGTGGTAGCGGCCCTGTCTACGAGCAGTACTTC. Amino acids: CASSQSGSGPVYEQYF.

The chain joins TRBV20-1 to TRBJ1-5; D unresolved. Germline CDR1 and CDR2: DFQATT and SNEGSKA (reference sequence). The V gene lost 3 bases and the J gene lost 4 bases, with 13 bases spanning the gap. The CDR3 loop spans 14 amino acids. The CDR3 DNA reads TGCAGTGCTAGTGGCACTACGATTAATCAGCCCCAGCATTTT. Its translation: CSASGTTINQPQHF.

CDR3 coding DNA: TGCGCCAGCAGCCGACCGGGACAGGGGAACACTGAAGCTTTCTTT. It codes for CASSRPGQGNTEAFF. The chain combines TRBV5-1 with TRBJ1-1; TRBD1 agrees at 9 bases. Germline assignment: CDR1 SGHRS and CDR2 YFSETQ. After removal of 4 bases from V and 1 base from J, the junction contained 5 bases not matched to a gene. The CDR3 has 15 amino acids.

The chain has TRBV5-1 and TRBJ1-4; tentatively, D is TRBD1 (5 bases). V gave up 3 bases and J gave up 14 bases, with 26 bases separating them. The CDR3 is 16 residues long. From germline, CDR1 is SGHRS and CDR2 YFSETQ. The CDR3 nucleotides read TGCGCCAGCAGCTCATCGGCGACAGTTACCGGAGGGGATCTGTTTTTT. This encodes CASSSSATVTGGDLFF.